This entry lists 32 T cell receptor beta chains sequenced from one sample in a study of blood T cell repertoires in COVID-19. TCRdb's table, derived via immunoSEQ multiplex PCR, lists solely in-frame clones and lacks some. Here the sample spans 200,000 to 300,000 clones, about nine tenths being singletons. The sample consisted of peripheral blood. The receptors come from a man aged 55 to 69 who had recovered from COVID-19.

This clone was observed once. V and J are TRBV21-1 and TRBJ2-2; the table's D gene call, TRBD2, was not cross checked with the DNA. TRBV21-1 is a documented pseudogene. The CDR3 consists of 17 residues. In DNA, the CDR3 is TGTGCCAGCCCTTGGCGAGCGGGGGGCCGTAACACCGGGGAGCTGTTTTTT. It yields the protein CASPWRAGGRNTGELFF.

The genes are TRBV27 and TRBJ1-2; 8 positions match TRBD1. The ends lost 8 bases at V and 5 bases at J; junction bases unmatched: 1. Germline V lookup: CDR1 MNHEY, CDR2 SMNVEV (reference sequence). The CDR3 totals 11 residues. The CDR3 DNA follows: TGTGCCAGCTGGACAGGGTATGGCTACACCTTC. It specifies CASWTGYGYTF.

V and J are TRBV10-3 and TRBJ2-2, with TRBD2 matching 10 bases. The CDR3 loop spans 15 amino acids. Germline V gives CDR1 ENHRY, CDR2 SYGVKD. The trim removed 7 bases at V and 1 base at J, leaving 3 bases unmatched. CDR3 DNA: TGTGCCATCACTACTAGCGGGGTGAACACCGGGGAGCTGTTTTTT. Protein: CAITTSGVNTGELFF.

The CDR3 DNA sequence: TGTGCCAGCAGCTGGGACAGGGTGAACACTGAAGCTTTCTTT. Residues: CASSWDRVNTEAFF. The chain links TRBV7-8 to TRBJ1-1; 9 bases are shared with TRBD1. Germline lookup yields CDR1 SGHVS and CDR2 FQNEAQ. This CDR3 spans 14 amino acids. After removal of 4 bases from V and 0 bases from J, the junction contained 0 bases not matched to a gene.

This clone showed up just once. V gene TRBV30 combines with J gene TRBJ1-2; a possible D gene is TRBD1 (5 bases). The ends were cut back, 0 bases at V and 4 bases at J, with 9 bases in the middle. Per the germline V gene, CDR1 is GTSNPN and CDR2 is SVGIG (reference sequence). The CDR3 runs to 13 residues. CDR3 sequence (DNA): TGTGCCTGGAGTGTTGGGACTTTCTATGGCTACACCTTC. Translation: CAWSVGTFYGYTF.

This sequence joins TRBV5-1 and TRBJ1-5, with D possibly being TRBD1 (6 bases). CDR3 length: 14 residues. Germline V gene lookup returns CDR1 SGHRS and CDR2 YFSETQ. Trimming cost V 4 bases and J 3 bases, with 11 bases left between them. In DNA form, the CDR3 reads TGCGCCAGCAGCGAGGACAGCCTCAATCAGCCCCAGCATTTT. As protein: CASSEDSLNQPQHF.

The chain recombines TRBV4-1 with TRBJ2-3, with D maybe TRBD1 (5 bases). CDR3 length: 12 residues. Germline values: CDR1 MGHRA, CDR2 YSYEKL. Trimming removed 6 bases from V and 1 base from J, with 5 bases in between. The CDR3 bases are TGCGCCAGCAGGACAGGCACAGATACGCAGTATTTT. Its protein product is CASRTGTDTQYF.

This clone was detected only a few times. V is TRBV10-3 and J is TRBJ2-7; 7 bases fit TRBD1. The CDR3 sequence is 15 residues long. The germline V gene encodes CDR1 ENHRY and CDR2 SYGVKD. The V segment lost 10 bases and the J segment 0 bases; nucleotides outside the gene matches: 12. CDR3 sequence: CATTIGQADSYEQYF. The CDR3, as DNA: TGTGCCACCACCATTGGACAGGCTGACTCCTACGAGCAGTACTTC.

The chain carries TRBV30 and TRBJ1-2; the match to TRBD1 covers 10 bases. The CDR3 has 15 amino acids. The germline V gene has CDR1 GTSNPN and CDR2 SVGIG (reference sequence). Trimming at V came to 3 bases and at J to 8 bases, leaving 12 bases not matched to a gene. The CDR3 spells CAWSGFSGTGEGYTF. The CDR3 DNA is TGTGCCTGGAGCGGATTCTCCGGGACAGGGGAAGGCTACACCTTC. Filled out from reference TRBV30 and TRBJ1-2, the complete variable domain reads SQTIHQWPATLVQPVGSPLSLECTVEGTSNPNLYWYRQAAGRGLQLLFYSVGIGQISSEVPQNLSASRPQDRQFILSSKKLLLSDSGFYLCAWSGFSGTGEGYTFGSGTRLTVV.

The CDR3 sequence is CASSESQGASYEQYF. The CDR3 coding sequence is TGCGCCAGCAGTGAGTCCCAGGGGGCCTCCTACGAGCAGTACTTC. The chain has TRBV10-2 and TRBJ2-7, with 8 bases aligning to TRBD1. After removal of 0 bases from V and 0 bases from J, the junction contained 1 base not matched to a gene. CDR3 length equals 15 residues. CDR1 and CDR2 (germline): WSHSY, SAAADI.

The gene calls are TRBV19 and TRBJ1-6; the D is unclear. The CDR3 has 14 amino acids. Between the trimmed V and J ends, which lost 8 bases and 0 bases, there was a span of 8 bases. Germline V gives CDR1 LNHDA, CDR2 SQIVND (reference sequence). The CDR3 loop reads CASESGSYNSPLHF. The CDR3 DNA reads TGTGCCAGTGAGTCGGGCTCCTATAATTCACCCCTCCACTTT.

This clone was observed at least ten times. The chain recombines TRBV18 with TRBJ1-1; 7 nucleotides match TRBD1. This CDR3 comprises 15 residues. Germline CDR1 reads KGHSH; CDR2 reads LQKENI. The junction had 8 bases not matched to a gene; V was cut back by 2 bases and J by 5 bases. The DNA for the CDR3 is TGTGCCAGCTCACCAAAGGCAGGGGGAGAGACTGAAGCTTTCTTT. Translating gives CASSPKAGGETEAFF.

The gene calls are TRBV3-1 (or the pseudogene TRBV3-2) and TRBJ2-1, with D hard to call. Germline-derived CDR1 and CDR2 are LGHDT and YNNKEL (reference sequence). Trimming cost V 1 base and J 6 bases, with 7 bases left between them. The CDR3 covers 13 residues. The CDR3 loop reads CASSQVLFNEQFF. The CDR3 bases are TGTGCCAGCAGCCAAGTTCTCTTCAATGAGCAGTTCTTC.

Comment on this clone: Distinct nucleotide sequences in the sample also encode this CDR3. For the CDR3, the DNA is TGTGCCAGCTCCCCGACAGGGGGCGGCACTGAAGCTTTCTTT. Its protein product is CASSPTGGGTEAFF. The chain recombines TRBV18 with TRBJ1-1, with 10 bases lining up with TRBD1. Looked up from germline, CDR1 is KGHSH and CDR2 is LQKENI. The CDR3 contains 14 residues. V dropped 6 bases and J dropped 4; count of bases not matched to a gene: 5.

V usage is TRBV11-2 and J usage is TRBJ1-2; 12 bases fit TRBD1. The V and J ends lost 5 bases and 6 bases, in that order; junction bases with no gene match: 7. This CDR3 has 15 residues. Germline lookup yields CDR1 SGHAT and CDR2 FQNNGV. DNA for the CDR3: TGTGCCAGCAGCCCGAACCGGGACAGGGGGCATGGCTACACCTTC. Translated, it gives CASSPNRDRGHGYTF.

This chain uses TRBV19 with TRBJ1-1; D perhaps matches TRBD1 (5 bases). The CDR3 loop spans 13 amino acids. Deletions cut 3 bases from V and 4 bases from J, with 9 bases between. From germline, CDR1 is LNHDA and CDR2 SQIVND (reference sequence). The CDR3, as DNA: TGTGCCAGTAGTATTTGGGGGGGCACTGAAGCTTTCTTT. Translation gives CASSIWGGTEAFF.

The chain uses TRBV5-6 and TRBJ1-5; D not resolved. Germline V gene sequence: CDR1 SGHDT, CDR2 YYEEEE. This CDR3 has 16 amino acids. V lost 0 bases to trimming and J lost 1 base, with 11 bases between them. The chain's CDR3 is CASSLAQARSNQPQHF. CDR3 in DNA: TGTGCCAGCAGCTTGGCGCAGGCAAGGAGCAATCAGCCCCAGCATTTT.

The rearrangement uses TRBV11-2 and TRBJ1-1, with TRBD1 as a possible D gene (5 bases). Germline values: CDR1 SGHAT, CDR2 FQNNGV. The CDR3 has 17 amino acids. V was shortened by 2 bases and J by 0 bases, with 16 bases between the two germline ends. The CDR3 DNA reads as TGTGCCAGCAGCTTATCTAATATAAGGGGCATGAACACTGAAGCTTTCTTT. Translated, it gives CASSLSNIRGMNTEAFF.

The chain is built from TRBV4-1 and TRBJ2-7; tentatively, D is TRBD2 (5 bases). V was trimmed by 3 bases and J by 0 bases, leaving 12 bases between them. Germline CDR1 is MGHRA and CDR2 is YSYEKL. The CDR3 consists of 15 residues. The CDR3 protein is CASSQVGVSSYEQYF. The CDR3 DNA is TGCGCCAGCAGCCAGGTGGGAGTTAGCTCCTACGAGCAGTACTTC.

This rearrangement joins TRBV5-6 to TRBJ2-5; 16 bases line up with TRBD2. The CDR3 sequence is 19 residues long. After removal of 4 bases from V and 4 bases from J, the junction contained 13 bases not matched to a gene. Germline V CDR1 and CDR2: SGHDT, YYEEEE. For the CDR3, the DNA is TGTGCCAGCAGCCGACCCCCGGGACTAGCGGGGGGGCAGGGAGAGACCCAGTACTTC. Protein product: CASSRPPGLAGGQGETQYF.

The V call is TRBV11-2, the J call TRBJ2-2, with D possibly being TRBD2 (6 bases). The CDR3 is 15 residues long. With 1 base removed from V and 6 bases from J, the gap between germline ends came to 12 bases. Germline V CDR1 and CDR2: SGHAT, FQNNGV. CDR3 sequence reads: CASSLGRRGAGELFF. CDR3 nucleotide sequence: TGTGCCAGCAGCTTAGGCAGGCGGGGCGCCGGGGAGCTGTTTTTT. The variable domain in full, completed from reference TRBV11-2 and TRBJ2-2, reads EAGVAQSPRYKIIEKRQSVAFWCNPISGHATLYWYQQILGQGPKLLIQFQNNGVVDDSQLPKDRFSAERLKGVDSTLKIQPAKLEDSAVYLCASSLGRRGAGELFFGEGSRLTVL.

The rearrangement links TRBV28 to TRBJ2-2, with a possible D match to TRBD2 (6 bases). V was clipped by 8 bases and J by 3 bases, with 16 bases between them. The germline V gene has CDR1 MDHEN and CDR2 SYDVKM. The length of the CDR3 is 15 residues. The chain's CDR3 is CASCRRDGYTGELFF. Written as DNA, the CDR3 is TGTGCCAGCTGTAGGAGGGACGGCTACACCGGGGAGCTGTTTTTT.

DNA for the CDR3: TGTGCCAGCACTCGGATCGGGGGCAATCAGCCCCAGCATTTT. It codes for CASTRIGGNQPQHF. The V gene is TRBV19, the J gene TRBJ1-5; no clear D gene. Between the trimmed V and J ends, which lost 9 bases and 2 bases, there was a span of 14 bases. The CDR3 has 14 residues. The germline CDR1 and CDR2 sequences are LNHDA and SQIVND (reference sequence).

The genes are TRBV7-9 and TRBJ2-1, with a tentative D call TRBD2 (6 bases). The CDR3 loop spans 15 amino acids. V lost 5 bases, J lost 4 bases, and 15 bases lay in between. From germline, CDR1 is SEHNR and CDR2 FQNEAQ (reference sequence). This chain's CDR3 is CASSPRDWLYNEQFF. CDR3 nucleotide sequence: TGTGCCAGCAGCCCCCGGGACTGGCTTTACAATGAGCAGTTCTTC.

The CDR3 region is CASSEPNRATNYGYTF. The CDR3 coding sequence is TGTGCCAGCAGTGAACCTAACAGGGCTACTAACTATGGCTACACCTTC. This rearrangement joins TRBV25-1 to TRBJ1-2; D is perhaps TRBD1 (6 bases). CDR1 is MGHDK and CDR2 is SYGVNS in the germline V gene. This CDR3 has 16 amino acids. The V end lost 2 bases, the J end lost 0 bases, and 13 bases lay between the germline ends.

The chain has TRBV7-2 and TRBJ1-4; unclear D gene. This CDR3 contains 15 residues. Trimming removed 1 base at V and 10 bases at J, with 16 bases between. Per the germline V gene, CDR1 is SGHTA and CDR2 is FQGNSA. CDR3 sequence reads: CASSLEGDVQGKLFF. The CDR3, as DNA: TGTGCCAGCAGCTTAGAAGGAGACGTGCAAGGAAAACTGTTTTTT.

The rearrangement links TRBV18 to TRBJ2-7, with unresolved D. V was clipped by 1 base and J by 0 bases, with 16 bases between them. This CDR3 spans 17 amino acids. The germline V gene has CDR1 KGHSH and CDR2 LQKENI. In nucleotides, the CDR3 is TGTGCCAGCTCACCACGAGCTGGCTCAAGGAGCTCCTACGAGCAGTACTTC. Its protein product is CASSPRAGSRSSYEQYF.

The rearrangement joins TRBV24-1 to TRBJ2-1; TRBD1 is a possible D gene (5 bases). Trimming removed 7 bases at V and 8 bases at J, with 14 bases between. The CDR3 totals 13 residues. Germline CDR1 is KGHDR and CDR2 is SFDVKD. The CDR3 bases are TGTGCCACCAGCACACCCAGGGTTTATGAGCAGTTCTTC. Amino acids: CATSTPRVYEQFF.

In its sample, this clone was seen once. The CDR3 DNA is TGTGCCAGCAGCAAATATATGGGGAGGCTAGCTAACTATGGCTACACCTTC. As protein: CASSKYMGRLANYGYTF. The chain carries TRBV21-1 and TRBJ1-2. TRBV21-1 is an annotated pseudogene. This CDR3 has 17 amino acids.

The chain joins TRBV9 to TRBJ1-2; 7 bases agree with TRBD1. This CDR3 spans 16 amino acids. The V segment lost 1 base and the J segment 0 bases; nucleotides outside the gene matches: 6. Germline lookup yields CDR1 SGDLS and CDR2 YYNGEE. The CDR3 loop reads CASSVLWDSANYGYTF. Written as DNA, the CDR3 is TGTGCCAGCAGCGTATTATGGGACAGCGCTAACTATGGCTACACCTTC. Combining the CDR3 with reference TRBV9 and TRBJ1-2 gives the whole variable domain DSGVTQTPKHLITATGQRVTLRCSPRSGDLSVYWYQQSLDQGLQFLIQYYNGEERAKGNILERFSAQQFPDLHSELNLSSLELGDSALYFCASSVLWDSANYGYTFGSGTRLTVV.

The V gene is TRBV11-2, the J gene TRBJ2-2; D may be TRBD1 (8 bases). Trimming took 5 bases from V and 2 from J, leaving 18 bases between them. The CDR3 loop spans 17 amino acids. Germline assignment: CDR1 SGHAT and CDR2 FQNNGV. The CDR3 DNA reads as TGTGCCAGCAGCCCCAGGACAGGGACTATCAACACCGGGGAGCTGTTTTTT. This translates into CASSPRTGTINTGELFF.

The rearrangement joins TRBV6-5 to TRBJ1-2; D ambiguous. Germline lookup yields CDR1 MNHEY and CDR2 SVGAGI. Trimming cost V 6 bases and J 2 bases, with 10 bases left between them. The CDR3 is 13 residues long. The CDR3 loop reads CASRLDKNYGYTF. The CDR3 coding sequence is TGTGCCAGCAGACTTGACAAAAACTATGGCTACACCTTC.